This TCR beta chain appears in the sequencing data of a study of blood T cell repertoires in COVID-19. Original methodology: Scientists estimated how many nucleated cells there were by amplifying reference gene primers. The data were produced by immunoSEQ multiplex PCR, yet TCRdb's version contains in-frame clones alone and is incomplete. V, J and clone size were drawn from that table, and D and trimming were deduced from the DNA. Of around 300,000 clones listed, roughly 90% are singletons. Residents of about 25 US areas, aged about 18 to 89 years, made up the participants. Symptom resolution, clearance, or two negative PCRs marked the recovered donors of Cohort 3. Germline assignment: CDR1 MGHRA and CDR2 YSYEKL. The CDR3 runs to 14 residues. V dropped 4 bases and J dropped 3 bases, with 10 bases sitting between them.

The gene calls are TRBV4-1 and TRBJ1-5, with D uncertain. What was sequenced was PBMCs or T cells enriched from blood (not recorded which). The TCR was taken from a woman in her forties who had recovered from COVID-19. The CDR3 DNA reads as TGCGCCAGCAGCCGGGAGAGTTACAATCAGCCCCAGCATTTT. It encodes CASSRESYNQPQHF.